This TCR beta chain derives from a study of blood T cell repertoires in COVID-19. Study information: Sites in the United States, Italy and Spain provided acute and convalescent COVID-19 samples. In each case, the material was cDNA or gDNA derived from T cells, B-cell-depleted T cells, or PBMCs.

Per the original methods: Estimates of nucleated cell counts were drawn from the amplification of reference gene primers. Assay used: immunoSEQ multiplex PCR; TCRdb lists only in-frame clones, some missing. The D gene and trimming were derived from the DNA, and the V and J assignments and clone size from that table. The sample includes approximately 140,000 clones, more than 75% of them seen just once. This CDR3 is built from 16 residues. V shed 0 bases and J shed 4 bases, with 10 bases lying between them. Germline CDR1 reads SGHDN; CDR2 reads FVKESK. The chain employs TRBV14 and TRBJ2-6; D may be TRBD1 (6 bases). This TCR was recovered from a woman in her thirties or forties with acute or convalescent COVID-19. Sequences were obtained from peripheral blood. The CDR3 region is CASSQDRGTGANVLTF. CDR3 coding DNA: TGTGCCAGCAGCCAAGATAGGGGGACCGGGGCCAACGTCCTGACTTTC.